This T cell receptor (beta chain) was captured in a study of T cell repertoires in cytomegalovirus infection (dated by TCRdb to the late 2010s). General notes on the study: Because public TCR beta signatures pointed to carriage of CMV infection together with the matching HLA type, the HLA type of each donor mattered for the analysis.

V sheds 5 bases and J sheds 3 bases, leaving 12 bases between their ends. From the germline V gene (reference sequence), CDR1 is SEHNR and CDR2 is FQNEAQ. There are 14 amino acids in the CDR3, from cysteine to phenylalanine inclusive. Only the CDR3 part of the read is kept: 42 bases, read in frame from the first base. The sequencing machine was an Illumina HiSeq 1500. TCRdb itself trimmed the public reads at Q25 with fastp, ran MiXCR and retained productive beta chains. A single entry per CDR3 protein holds the most common genes and DNA from its merged rows. The sample table lists 200,000 to 300,000 distinct CDR3 sequences, approximately 15% of them with a count of one. Of the sample, 8.8% falls within the top ten clones. A note on this clonotype: No antigen is known for it. No clone much larger than this one lies a single base away; base qualities are absent.

The paper as a whole reports these results and caveats: In both this cohort and an independent 352-donor cohort, the cumulative frequency of public TCR beta family members distinguished carriers of CMV infection plus the relevant HLA type. The ex vivo response was dominated by HLA-C-restricted CMV-specific TCR beta clonotypes, which also provided the single most frequent clonotype in two of eight donors.

Source material: PBMCs. This TCR was recovered from a human donor in good health (CMV status not recorded). Some clones in this sample may be carry-over from other donors' samples. The V and J segments used are TRBV7-9 and TRBJ2-3; the D gene identity is not certain. The DNA reads as follows: TGTGCCAGCAGCCGCGCGATCCGGACAGATACGCAGTATTTT. Protein translation: CASSRAIRTDTQYF.